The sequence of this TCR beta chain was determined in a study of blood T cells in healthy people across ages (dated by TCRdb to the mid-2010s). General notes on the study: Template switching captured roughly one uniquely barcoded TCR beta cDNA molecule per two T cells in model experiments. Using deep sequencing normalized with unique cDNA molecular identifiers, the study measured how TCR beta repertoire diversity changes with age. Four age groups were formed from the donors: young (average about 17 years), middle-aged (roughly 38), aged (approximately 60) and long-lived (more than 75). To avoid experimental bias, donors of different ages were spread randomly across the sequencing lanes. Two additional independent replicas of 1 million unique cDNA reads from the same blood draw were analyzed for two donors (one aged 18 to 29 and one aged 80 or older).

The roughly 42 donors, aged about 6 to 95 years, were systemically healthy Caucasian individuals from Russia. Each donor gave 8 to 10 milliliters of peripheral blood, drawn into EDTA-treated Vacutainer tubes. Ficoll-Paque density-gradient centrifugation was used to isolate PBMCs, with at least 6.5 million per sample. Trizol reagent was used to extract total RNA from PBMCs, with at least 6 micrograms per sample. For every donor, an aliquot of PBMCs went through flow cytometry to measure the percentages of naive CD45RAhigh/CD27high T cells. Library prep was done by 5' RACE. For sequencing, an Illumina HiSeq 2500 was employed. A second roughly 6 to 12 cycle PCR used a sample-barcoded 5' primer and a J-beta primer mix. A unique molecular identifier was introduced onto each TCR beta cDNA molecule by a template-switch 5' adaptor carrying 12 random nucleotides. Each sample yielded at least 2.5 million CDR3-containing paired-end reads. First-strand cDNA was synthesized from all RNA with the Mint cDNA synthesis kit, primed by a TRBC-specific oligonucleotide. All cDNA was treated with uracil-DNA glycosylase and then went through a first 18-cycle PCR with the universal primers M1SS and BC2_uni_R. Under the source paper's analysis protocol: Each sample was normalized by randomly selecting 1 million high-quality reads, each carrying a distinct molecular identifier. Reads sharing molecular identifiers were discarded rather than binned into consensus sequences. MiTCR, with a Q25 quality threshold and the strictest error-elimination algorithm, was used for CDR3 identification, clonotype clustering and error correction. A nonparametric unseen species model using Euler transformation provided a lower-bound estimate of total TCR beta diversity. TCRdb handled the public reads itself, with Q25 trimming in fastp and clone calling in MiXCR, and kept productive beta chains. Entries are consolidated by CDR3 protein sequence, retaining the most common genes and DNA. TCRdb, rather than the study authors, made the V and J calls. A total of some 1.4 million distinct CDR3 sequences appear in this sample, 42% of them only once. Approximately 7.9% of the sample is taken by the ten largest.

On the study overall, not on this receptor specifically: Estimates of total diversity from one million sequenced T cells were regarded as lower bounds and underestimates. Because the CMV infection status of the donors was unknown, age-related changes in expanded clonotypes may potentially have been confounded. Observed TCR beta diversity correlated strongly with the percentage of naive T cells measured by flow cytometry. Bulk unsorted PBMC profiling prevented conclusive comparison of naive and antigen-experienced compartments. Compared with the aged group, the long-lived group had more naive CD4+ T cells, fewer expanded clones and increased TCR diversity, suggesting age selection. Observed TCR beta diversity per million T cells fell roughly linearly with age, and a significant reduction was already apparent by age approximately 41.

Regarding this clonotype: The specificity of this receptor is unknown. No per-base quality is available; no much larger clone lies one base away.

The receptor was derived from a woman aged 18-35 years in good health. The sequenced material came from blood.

The CDR3 here reads CASLAGGPNEQFF. DNA sequence: TGTGCCAGCTTAGCGGGGGGGCCAAATGAGCAGTTCTTC. Rearrangement joined TRBV12-3 or TRBV12-4 to TRBJ2-1, with 11 middle bases fitting TRBD2. Trimming takes 8 bases off V and 7 bases off J; junction bases not matched to a gene: 4. Inclusive of the bounding cysteine and phenylalanine, the CDR3 is 13 residues long. Only CDR3 DNA is held: 39 bases, read in frame from base 1.